These T cell receptor beta chains were read from a single sample in a study of OX40 agonist ivuxolimab in advanced cancers. TCRdb's copy holds only in-frame clones and misses some; the assay was immunoSEQ multiplex PCR. The sample lists approximately 70,000 clones, 82% occurring once. Sequencing used CD4+ or CD8+ T cells sorted from blood, obtained in a trial of the OX40 agonist ivuxolimab. These receptors originate from an adult with an advanced solid tumor such as melanoma, head and neck, liver or kidney cancer. Both conserved end residues are part of each CDR3. Each record gives: CDR3 DNA, CDR3 protein, V gene, clone size, D gene, J gene. The D gene is left open where the match is weak. Not all rows give a size; the values are once, few, many and, for expanded clones, a class.

TGTGCCAGCAGTCCGACGGGAACCTACGAGCAGTACTTC	CASSPTGTYEQYF	TRBV2	NA	NA	TRBJ2-7
TGCGCCAGCAGCCAACCCCCTACGGAGAGCTCCTACAATGAGCAGTTCTTC	CASSQPPTESSYNEQFF	TRBV4-1	NA	NA	TRBJ2-1
TGTGCCAGCAGCTTCGGCCAGACGAACACTGAAGCTTTCTTT	CASSFGQTNTEAFF	TRBV5-6	NA	NA	TRBJ1-1
TGTGCCAGCAGGAACGCAAGGGGTGAAGGCTACACCTTC	CASRNARGEGYTF	TRBV25-1	NA	NA	TRBJ1-2
TGCGCCAGCAGCCAAGATCTAGGCGGGAGCTCCTACAATGAGCAGTTCTTC	CASSQDLGGSSYNEQFF	TRBV4-3	NA	TRBD2	TRBJ2-1
TGTGCCAGCAGTTACAGACAGGGGGGCAATCAGCCCCAGCATTTT	CASSYRQGGNQPQHF	TRBV6-5	NA	TRBD1	TRBJ1-5
TGTGCCAGCAGCGTGAGATCCGGGGATGAGCAGTTCTTC	CASSVRSGDEQFF	TRBV7-2	NA	NA	TRBJ2-1
TGTGCCAGTTCACCGGGCAGACAAGAGACCCAGTACTTC	CASSPGRQETQYF	TRBV18	NA	NA	TRBJ2-5
TGTGCCAGCAGCGTAACTATTTCTGGAAACACCATATATTTT	CASSVTISGNTIYF	TRBV9	NA	NA	TRBJ1-3
TGTGCCAGCTCACCGGTTGGGACAGGATCTTTCTACGAGCAGTACTTC	CASSPVGTGSFYEQYF	TRBV18	few	TRBD1	TRBJ2-7
TGTGCCAGCAGCTTCGGGGTTACGGGGGGCTACACCTTC	CASSFGVTGGYTF	TRBV28	NA	NA	TRBJ1-2
TGTGCCATCCTACAGGGGGCGCTTGGCTACACCTTC	CAILQGALGYTF	TRBV28	NA	TRBD1	TRBJ1-2
TGTGCCAGCAGCCCAGGACCTCCCTCCAATGAGCAGTTCTTC	CASSPGPPSNEQFF	TRBV11-2	NA	NA	TRBJ2-1
TGTGCCAGCAGCTTATTTTCTAGCGGGAGAACGAATGAGCAGTTCTTC	CASSLFSSGRTNEQFF	TRBV7-6	NA	TRBD2	TRBJ2-1
TGTGCCAGCAGTTTAGGCGGGAGGATAAGCACAGATACGCAGTATTTT	CASSLGGRISTDTQYF	TRBV27	NA	TRBD2	TRBJ2-3
TGTGCCAGCAGCGCCGGGCGGAACACTGAAGCTTTCTTT	CASSAGRNTEAFF	TRBV11-3	NA	NA	TRBJ1-1
TGTGCCAGCAGTTACTCGTCTGAGGCCACAGGGAGCGGCTACACCTTC	CASSYSSEATGSGYTF	TRBV6-5	NA	NA	TRBJ1-2
TGCGCCAGCAGCTTGGCCTTTTTGAACTATGGCTACACCTTC	CASSLAFLNYGYTF	TRBV5-1	once	NA	TRBJ1-2
TGTGCCAGCTCACCGTACTCCTCCGGGGATGAAAAACTGTTTTTT	CASSPYSSGDEKLFF	TRBV18	once	NA	TRBJ1-4
TGTGCCAGTAAGTGGACAGGGCCCAATCAGCCCCAGCATTTT	CASKWTGPNQPQHF	TRBV19	NA	TRBD1	TRBJ1-5
TGTGCCAGCAGCCCCCGGGGGACAGGGGGCCGCGAGCAGTACTTC	CASSPRGTGGREQYF	TRBV28	NA	TRBD1	TRBJ2-7
TGTGCCAGCAGCCCCCCCGGGGTGAACACTGAAGCTTTCTTT	CASSPPGVNTEAFF	TRBV7-6	NA	NA	TRBJ1-1
TGTGCCAGCAGTTCTCAGGGAAATAATTCACCCCTCCACTTT	CASSSQGNNSPLHF	TRBV27	NA	NA	TRBJ1-6
TGTGCCAGCAGCTTAGCGCAGGGGACAACGGATGTCCTGTTTTTT	CASSLAQGTTDVLFF	TRBV7-9	once	NA	TRBJ1-4
TGTGCCAGCAGCGTAGAACAGAACACTGAAGCTTTCTTT	CASSVEQNTEAFF	TRBV9	few	NA	TRBJ1-1
TGCAGCATACTTACCGGATCCGGAGCCTACGAGCAGTACTTC	CSILTGSGAYEQYF	TRBV29-1	NA	NA	TRBJ2-7
TGTGCCAGCAGCCCTCTCGGACAGGGGGCTGGCTACACCTTC	CASSPLGQGAGYTF	TRBV7-2	NA	TRBD1	TRBJ1-2
TGTGCCAGCAGCGTAGGGGGAGTTCTAGCGAGATCCTACAATGAGCAGTTCTTC	CASSVGGVLARSYNEQFF	TRBV9	NA	NA	TRBJ2-1
TGCAGCGTTAAAATAGGGACAGGCTACACTGAAGCTTTCTTT	CSVKIGTGYTEAFF	TRBV29-1	NA	TRBD1	TRBJ1-1
TGTGCCAGCAGCCTGCCCCGAAATGAGCAGTTCTTC	CASSLPRNEQFF	TRBV5-6	NA	NA	TRBJ2-1